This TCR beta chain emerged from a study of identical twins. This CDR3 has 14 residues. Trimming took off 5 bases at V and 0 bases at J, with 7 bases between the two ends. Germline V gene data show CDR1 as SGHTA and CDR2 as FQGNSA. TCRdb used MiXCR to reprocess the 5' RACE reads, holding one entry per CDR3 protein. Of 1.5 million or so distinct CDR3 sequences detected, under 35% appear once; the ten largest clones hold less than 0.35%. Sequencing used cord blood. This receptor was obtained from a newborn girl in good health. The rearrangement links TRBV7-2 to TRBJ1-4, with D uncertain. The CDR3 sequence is CASSKLSTNEKLFF. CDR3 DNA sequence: TGTGCCAGCAGCAAACTTTCAACTAATGAAAAACTGTTTTTT.